This T cell receptor beta chain was obtained from a study of neurological immune-mediated disorders. Germline loops: CDR1 SGHRS, CDR2 YFSETQ. Trimming cost V 6 bases and J 0 bases; bases outside gene matches: 11. CDR3 length: 17 residues. Many counts were recorded for this clonotype. What it recognizes is unknown. MiXCR was run by TCRdb on the 5' RACE reads, yielding one entry per CDR3 protein. This sample yields around 65,000 distinct CDR3 sequences, of which over 4% are seen a single time; about 5.7% belongs to the top ten. Study-level findings and limits: The greatest TCR clonal expansion occurred in HTLV-1-associated myelopathy and the least in multiple sclerosis, which fell below healthy controls.

The rearrangement joins TRBV5-1 to TRBJ2-7; 11 bases are shared with TRBD1. Material: PBMCs. This clonotype originated in a human donor with multiple sclerosis. The donor label of this sample is uncertain. CDR3 DNA sequence: TGCGCCAGCAAGGCCTTACGGACAGGGGGCATCTCCTACGAGCAGTACTTC. It encodes CASKALRTGGISYEQYF.